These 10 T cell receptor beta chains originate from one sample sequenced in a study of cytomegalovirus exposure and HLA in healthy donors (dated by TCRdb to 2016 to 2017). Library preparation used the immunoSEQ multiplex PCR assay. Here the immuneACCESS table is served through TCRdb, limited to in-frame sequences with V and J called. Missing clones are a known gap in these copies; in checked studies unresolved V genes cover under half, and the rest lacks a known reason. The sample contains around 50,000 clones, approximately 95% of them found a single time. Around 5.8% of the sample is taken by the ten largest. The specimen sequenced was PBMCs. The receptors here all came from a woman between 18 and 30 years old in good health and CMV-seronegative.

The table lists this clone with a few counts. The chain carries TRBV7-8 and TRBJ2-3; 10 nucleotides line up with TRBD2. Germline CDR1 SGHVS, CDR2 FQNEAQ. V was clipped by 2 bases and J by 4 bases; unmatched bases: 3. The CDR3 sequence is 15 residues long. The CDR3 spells CASSLRLAGADTQYF. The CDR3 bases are TGTGCCAGCAGCTTAAGGCTAGCGGGAGCAGATACGCAGTATTTT.

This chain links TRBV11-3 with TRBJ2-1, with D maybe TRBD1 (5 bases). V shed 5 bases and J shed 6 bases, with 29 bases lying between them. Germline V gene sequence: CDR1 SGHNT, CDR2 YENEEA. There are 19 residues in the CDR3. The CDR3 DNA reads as TGTGCCAGCAGCGAGGAAAGCAGGGTGTTTACCAACGAACCCAATGAGCAGTTCTTC. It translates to CASSEESRVFTNEPNEQFF.

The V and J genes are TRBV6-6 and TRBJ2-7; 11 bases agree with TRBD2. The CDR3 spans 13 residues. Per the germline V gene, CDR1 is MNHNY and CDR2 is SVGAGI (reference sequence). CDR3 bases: TGTGCCAGCACTCAGGGGCTAGCGGGAGGCCGGCACGTC. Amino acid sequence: CASTQGLAGGRHV.

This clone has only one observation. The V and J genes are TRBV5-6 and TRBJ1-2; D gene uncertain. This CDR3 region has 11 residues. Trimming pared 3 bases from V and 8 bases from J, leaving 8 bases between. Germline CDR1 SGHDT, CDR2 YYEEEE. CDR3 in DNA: TGTGCCAGCAGCTCCCGAAGCGGCTACACCTTC. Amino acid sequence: CASSSRSGYTF. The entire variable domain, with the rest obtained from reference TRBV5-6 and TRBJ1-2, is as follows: DAGVTQSPTHLIKTRGQQVTLRCSPKSGHDTVSWYQQALGQGPQFIFQYYEEEERQRGNFPDRFSGHQFPNYSSELNVNALLLGDSALYLCASSSRSGYTFGSGTRLTVV.

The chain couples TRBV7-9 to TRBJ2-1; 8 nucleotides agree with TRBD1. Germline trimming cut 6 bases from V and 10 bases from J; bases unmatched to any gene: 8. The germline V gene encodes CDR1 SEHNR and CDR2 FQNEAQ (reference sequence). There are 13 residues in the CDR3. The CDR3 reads CASRRDRSKEQFF. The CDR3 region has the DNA TGTGCCAGCAGACGGGACAGGAGTAAGGAGCAGTTCTTC.

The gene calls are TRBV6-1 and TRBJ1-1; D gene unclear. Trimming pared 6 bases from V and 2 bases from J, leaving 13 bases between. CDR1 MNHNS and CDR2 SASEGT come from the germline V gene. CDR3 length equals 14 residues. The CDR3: CASRREGGNTEAFF. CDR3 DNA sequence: TGTGCCAGCAGGAGGGAGGGAGGAAACACTGAAGCTTTCTTT.

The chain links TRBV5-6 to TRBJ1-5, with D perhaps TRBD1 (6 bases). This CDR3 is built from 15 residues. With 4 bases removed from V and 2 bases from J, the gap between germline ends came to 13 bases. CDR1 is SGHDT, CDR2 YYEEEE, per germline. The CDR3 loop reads CASSRTGLGNQPQHF. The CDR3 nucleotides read TGTGCCAGCAGCCGTACAGGGTTAGGCAATCAGCCCCAGCATTTT.

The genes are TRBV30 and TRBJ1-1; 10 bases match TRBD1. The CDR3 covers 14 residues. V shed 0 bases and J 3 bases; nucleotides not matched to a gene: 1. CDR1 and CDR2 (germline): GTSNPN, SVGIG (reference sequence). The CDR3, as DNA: TGTGCCTGGAGTGTAGGGACAGGGGACACTGAAGCTTTCTTT. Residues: CAWSVGTGDTEAFF.

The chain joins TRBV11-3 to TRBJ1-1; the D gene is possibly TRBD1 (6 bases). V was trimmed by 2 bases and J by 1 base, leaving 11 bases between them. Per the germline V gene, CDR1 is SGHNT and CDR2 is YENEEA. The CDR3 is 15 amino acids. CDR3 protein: CASSLRSGQNTEAFF. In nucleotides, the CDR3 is TGTGCCAGCAGCTTAAGGTCGGGACAGAACACTGAAGCTTTCTTT. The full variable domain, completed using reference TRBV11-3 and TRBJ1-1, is EAGVVQSPRYKIIEKKQPVAFWCNPISGHNTLYWYLQNLGQGPELLIRYENEEAVDDSQLPKDRFSAERLKGVDSTLKIQPAELGDSAVYLCASSLRSGQNTEAFFGQGTRLTVV.

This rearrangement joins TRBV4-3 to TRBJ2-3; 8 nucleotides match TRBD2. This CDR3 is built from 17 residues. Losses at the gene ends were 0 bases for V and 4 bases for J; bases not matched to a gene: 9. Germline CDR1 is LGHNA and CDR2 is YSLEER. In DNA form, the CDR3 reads TGCGCCAGCAGCCAAGATAGAGCGGGAGCGGTTGCAGATACGCAGTATTTT. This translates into CASSQDRAGAVADTQYF.